This T cell receptor beta chain was observed in a study of blood T cell repertoires in COVID-19. Study-level background: The analysed material was cDNA or gDNA that came from T cells, B-cell-depleted T cells, or PBMCs.

It was during active infection that Seattle patients were enrolled and then longitudinally followed. In the original processing: Amplifying reference gene primers gave estimates of nucleated cell counts. The data were produced by immunoSEQ multiplex PCR, yet TCRdb's version contains in-frame clones alone and is incomplete. That table is the source of V, J and clone size, and D and trimming were worked out from the DNA. The sample has roughly 88,000 clones; about 83% are singletons. This CDR3 comprises 12 residues. CDR1 and CDR2 (germline): MNHEY, SVGEGT. V lost 4 bases, J lost 10 bases, and 5 bases stayed unmatched.

The gene calls are TRBV6-2 or TRBV6-3 and TRBJ1-1; 8 bases fit TRBD1. This receptor was obtained from a woman aged 60 to 75 with COVID-19, enrolled during active disease. Source material: peripheral blood. The CDR3 coding sequence is TGTGCCAGCAGTTGGATGGACAGGGCAGCTTTCTTT. The encoded protein is CASSWMDRAAFF.